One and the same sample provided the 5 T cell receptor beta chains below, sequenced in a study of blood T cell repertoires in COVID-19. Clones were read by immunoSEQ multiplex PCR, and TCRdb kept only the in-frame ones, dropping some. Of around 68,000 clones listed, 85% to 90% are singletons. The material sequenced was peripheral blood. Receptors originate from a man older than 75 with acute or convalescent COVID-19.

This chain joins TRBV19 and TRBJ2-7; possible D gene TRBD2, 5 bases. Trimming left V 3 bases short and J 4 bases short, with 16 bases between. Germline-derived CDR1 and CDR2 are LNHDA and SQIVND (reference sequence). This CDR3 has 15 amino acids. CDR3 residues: CASSIQLRLAYEQYF. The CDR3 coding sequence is TGTGCCAGTAGTATTCAACTGAGGCTAGCTTACGAGCAGTACTTC.

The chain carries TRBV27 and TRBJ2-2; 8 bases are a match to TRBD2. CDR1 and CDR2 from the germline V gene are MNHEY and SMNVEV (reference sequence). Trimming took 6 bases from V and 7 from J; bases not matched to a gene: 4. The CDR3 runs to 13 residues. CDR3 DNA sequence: TGTGCCAGCAGCTTAGCGGGATTCGGGGAGCTGTTTTTT. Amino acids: CASSLAGFGELFF.

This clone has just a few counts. CDR3 nucleotide sequence: TGTGCCAGTAGTTTCGACGGGAGAAGCACTGAAGCTTTCTTT. Translated, it gives CASSFDGRSTEAFF. This chain links TRBV19 with TRBJ1-1; D call uncertain. V was cut by 5 bases and J by 4 bases, with 14 bases left in between. This CDR3 is 14 amino acids long. The V gene's germline CDR1 is LNHDA and CDR2 SQIVND (reference sequence). Supplemented by reference TRBV19 and TRBJ1-1, the full variable domain reads DGGITQSPKYLFRKEGQNVTLSCEQNLNHDAMYWYRQDPGQGLRLIYYSQIVNDFQKGDIAEGYSVSREKKESFPLTVTSAQKNPTAFYLCASSFDGRSTEAFFGQGTRLTVV.

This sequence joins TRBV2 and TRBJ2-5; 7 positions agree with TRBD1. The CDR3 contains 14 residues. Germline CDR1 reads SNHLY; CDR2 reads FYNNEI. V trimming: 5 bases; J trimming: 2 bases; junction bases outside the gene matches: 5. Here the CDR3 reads CASSYGTAQETQYF. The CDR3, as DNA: TGTGCCAGCAGTTACGGGACAGCACAAGAGACCCAGTACTTC.

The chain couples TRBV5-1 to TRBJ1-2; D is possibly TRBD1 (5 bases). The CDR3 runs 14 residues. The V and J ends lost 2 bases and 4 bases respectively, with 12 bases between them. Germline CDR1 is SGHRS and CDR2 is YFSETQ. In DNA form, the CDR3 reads TGCGCCAGCAGCTTTAGTCAGGGCCTCTATGGCTACACCTTC. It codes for CASSFSQGLYGYTF.